The subject of this entry is one T cell receptor beta chain. The antigen is unknown. The data originate from a study of cytomegalovirus exposure and HLA in healthy donors. Notes on the study in general: In a later analysis, compared with equally common non-associated chains, HLA-associated beta chains were more expanded. Using the classifier, cytomegalovirus status was reportedly diagnosed with high specificity and sensitivity. Roughly uniform depth of sequencing across donors was assumed in presence/absence analyses.

Germline trimming cut 4 bases from V and 7 bases from J; bases unmatched to any gene: 5. Germline-derived CDR1 and CDR2 are SGHDT and YYEEEE. This CDR3 is 14 amino acids long. In the PCR, 60 Vbeta and 13 Jbeta primers were used. Assay: immunoSEQ multiplex PCR; the TCRdb copy retains only in-frame clones and omits some. The sample holds about 94,000 clones; 7.5% to 8.5% are singletons and the top ten take roughly 2%. The clonotype originates from a man between 50 and 59 years old in good health and CMV-seronegative. The chain couples TRBV5-6 to TRBJ1-2, with 12 bases matching TRBD1. Material for sequencing was PBMCs. The CDR3, as DNA: TGTGCCAGCAGCCGGGACAGGGGGCTTTTTGGCTACACCTTC. Its protein is CASSRDRGLFGYTF.